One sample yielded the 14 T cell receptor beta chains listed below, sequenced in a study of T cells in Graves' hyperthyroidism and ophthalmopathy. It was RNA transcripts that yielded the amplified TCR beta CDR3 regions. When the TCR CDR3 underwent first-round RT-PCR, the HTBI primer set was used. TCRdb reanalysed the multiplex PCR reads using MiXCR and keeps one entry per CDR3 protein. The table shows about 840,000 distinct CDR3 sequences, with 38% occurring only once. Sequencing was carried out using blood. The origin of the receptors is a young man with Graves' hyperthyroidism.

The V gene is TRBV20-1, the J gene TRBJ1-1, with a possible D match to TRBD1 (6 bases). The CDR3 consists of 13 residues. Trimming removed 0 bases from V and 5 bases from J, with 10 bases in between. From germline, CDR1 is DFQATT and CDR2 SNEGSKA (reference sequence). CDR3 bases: TGCAGTGCTAGAGAGGGGGCTACAACTGAAGCTTTCTTT. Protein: CSAREGATTEAFF.

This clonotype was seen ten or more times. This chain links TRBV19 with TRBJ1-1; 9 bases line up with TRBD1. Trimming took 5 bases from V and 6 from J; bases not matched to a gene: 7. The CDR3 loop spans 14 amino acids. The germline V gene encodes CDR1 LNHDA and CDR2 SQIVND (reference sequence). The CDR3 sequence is CASSQGQGGAEAFF. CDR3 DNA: TGTGCCAGTAGTCAGGGACAGGGTGGAGCTGAAGCTTTCTTT.

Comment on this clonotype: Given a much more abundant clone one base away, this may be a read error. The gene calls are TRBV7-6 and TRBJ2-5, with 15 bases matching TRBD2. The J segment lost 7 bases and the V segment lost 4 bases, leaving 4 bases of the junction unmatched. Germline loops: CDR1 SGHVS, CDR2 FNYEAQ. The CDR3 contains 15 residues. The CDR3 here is CASSSPGLAGGTQYF. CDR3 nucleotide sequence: TGTGCCAGCAGCTCGCCGGGACTAGCGGGAGGGACCCAGTACTTC.

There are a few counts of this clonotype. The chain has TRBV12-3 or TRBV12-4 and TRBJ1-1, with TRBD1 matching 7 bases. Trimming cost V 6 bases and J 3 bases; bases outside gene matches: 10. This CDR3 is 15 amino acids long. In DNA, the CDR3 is TGTGCCAGCAGGCACACTACAGGGGAGGACACTGAAGCTTTCTTT. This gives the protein CASRHTTGEDTEAFF.

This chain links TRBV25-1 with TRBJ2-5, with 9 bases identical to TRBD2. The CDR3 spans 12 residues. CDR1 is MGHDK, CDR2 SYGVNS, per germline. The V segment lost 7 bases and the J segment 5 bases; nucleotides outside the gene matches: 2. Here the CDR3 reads CASIAGDETQYF. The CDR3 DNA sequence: TGTGCCAGCATAGCGGGAGATGAGACCCAGTACTTC.

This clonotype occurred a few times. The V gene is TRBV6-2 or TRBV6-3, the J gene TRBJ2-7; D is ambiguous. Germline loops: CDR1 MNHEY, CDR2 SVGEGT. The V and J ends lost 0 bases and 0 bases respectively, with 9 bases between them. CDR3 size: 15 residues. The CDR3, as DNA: TGTGCCAGCAGTTACTCGGGCGGTAGCTCCTACGAGCAGTACTTC. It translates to CASSYSGGSSYEQYF.

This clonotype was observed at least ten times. CDR3 sequence: CAISESDTSYEQYF. CDR3 in DNA: TGTGCCATCAGTGAGTCGGACACCTCCTACGAGCAGTACTTC. The chain combines TRBV10-3 with TRBJ2-7; tentative D call: TRBD1 (5 bases). This CDR3 comprises 14 residues. Germline values: CDR1 ENHRY, CDR2 SYGVKD. Trimming pared 0 bases from V and 0 bases from J, leaving 6 bases between.

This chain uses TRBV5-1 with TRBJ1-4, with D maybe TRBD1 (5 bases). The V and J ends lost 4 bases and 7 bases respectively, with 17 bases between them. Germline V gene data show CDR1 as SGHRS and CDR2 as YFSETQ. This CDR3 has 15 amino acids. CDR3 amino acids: CASSPLRDWLEKLFF. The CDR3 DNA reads TGCGCCAGCAGCCCTCTCCGGGACTGGCTTGAAAAACTGTTTTTT.

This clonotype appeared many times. This CDR3 reads CAIRSGGSGELFF. DNA of the CDR3: TGTGCCATCAGGTCAGGGGGCTCCGGGGAGCTGTTTTTT. The chain employs TRBV10-3 and TRBJ2-2; 8 bases are a match to TRBD1. The CDR3 is 13 residues long. Losses at the gene ends were 6 bases for V and 6 bases for J; bases not matched to a gene: 3. CDR1 ENHRY and CDR2 SYGVKD come from the germline V gene.

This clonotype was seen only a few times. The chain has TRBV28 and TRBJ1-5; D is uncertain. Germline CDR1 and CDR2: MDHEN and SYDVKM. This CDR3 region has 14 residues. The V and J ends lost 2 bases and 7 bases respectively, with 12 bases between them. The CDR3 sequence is CASSLRRGWQPQHF. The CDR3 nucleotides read TGTGCCAGCAGTTTACGTCGGGGTTGGCAGCCCCAGCATTTT.

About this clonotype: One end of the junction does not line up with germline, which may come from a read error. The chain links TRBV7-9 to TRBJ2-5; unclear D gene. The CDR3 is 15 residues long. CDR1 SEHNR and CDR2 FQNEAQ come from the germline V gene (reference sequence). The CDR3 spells CASSPSVAAQETQYF. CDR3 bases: TGTGCTAGCAGCCCCAGCGTAGCCGCCCAAGAGACCCAGTACTTC.

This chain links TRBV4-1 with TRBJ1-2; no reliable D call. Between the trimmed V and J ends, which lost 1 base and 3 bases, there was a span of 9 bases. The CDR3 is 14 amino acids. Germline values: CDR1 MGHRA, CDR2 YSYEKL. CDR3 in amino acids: CASSQVSGDYGYTF. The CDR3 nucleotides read TGCGCCAGCAGCCAAGTCTCAGGAGACTATGGCTACACCTTC.

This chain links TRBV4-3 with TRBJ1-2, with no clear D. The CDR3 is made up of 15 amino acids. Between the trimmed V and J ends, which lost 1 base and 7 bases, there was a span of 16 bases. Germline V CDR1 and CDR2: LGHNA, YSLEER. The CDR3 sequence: CASSQGQELIGGYTF. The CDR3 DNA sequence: TGCGCCAGCAGCCAAGGTCAGGAGCTTATCGGTGGCTACACCTTC.

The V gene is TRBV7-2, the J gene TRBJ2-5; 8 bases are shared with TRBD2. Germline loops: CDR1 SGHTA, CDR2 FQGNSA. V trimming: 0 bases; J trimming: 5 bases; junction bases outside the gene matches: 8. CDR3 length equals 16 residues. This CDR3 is CASSLAFGGARETQYF. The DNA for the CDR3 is TGTGCCAGCAGCTTAGCGTTCGGGGGGGCGCGGGAGACCCAGTACTTC.